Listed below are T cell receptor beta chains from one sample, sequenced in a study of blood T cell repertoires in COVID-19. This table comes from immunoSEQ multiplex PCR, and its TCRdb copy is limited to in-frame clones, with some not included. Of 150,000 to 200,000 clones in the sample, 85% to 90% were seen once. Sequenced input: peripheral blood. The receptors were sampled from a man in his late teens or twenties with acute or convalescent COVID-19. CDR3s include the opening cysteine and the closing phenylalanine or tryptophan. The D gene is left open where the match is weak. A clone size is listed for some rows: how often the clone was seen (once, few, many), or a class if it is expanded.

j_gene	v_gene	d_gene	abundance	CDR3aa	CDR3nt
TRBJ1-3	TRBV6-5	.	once	CASSRSDSSGNTIYF	TGTGCCAGCAGTCGTAGCGATTCCTCTGGAAACACCATATATTTT
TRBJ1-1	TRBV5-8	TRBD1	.	CASSLKEGQGMNTEAFF	TGTGCCAGCAGCTTGAAGGAGGGACAGGGTATGAACACTGAAGCTTTCTTT
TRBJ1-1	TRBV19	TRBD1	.	CASTKGTGNTEAFF	TGTGCCAGTACCAAAGGGACAGGGAATACTGAAGCTTTCTTT
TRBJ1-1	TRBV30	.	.	CAWSELRGLAAFF	TGTGCCTGGAGTGAACTGAGGGGACTTGCAGCTTTCTTT
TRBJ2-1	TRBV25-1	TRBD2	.	CASSGGLAGGTEQFF	TGTGCCAGCAGTGGGGGACTAGCGGGGGGTACCGAGCAGTTCTTC
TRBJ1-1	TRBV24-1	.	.	CATSSRESTEAFF	TGTGCCACCAGTTCCCGGGAAAGCACTGAAGCTTTCTTT
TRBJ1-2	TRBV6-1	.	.	CASSDRPGEYGYTF	TGTGCCAGCAGTGACAGGCCGGGAGAATATGGCTACACCTTC
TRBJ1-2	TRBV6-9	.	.	CASSYSRVPGGYTF	TGTGCCAGCAGTTATTCGAGGGTTCCTGGTGGCTACACCTTC
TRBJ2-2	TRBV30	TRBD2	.	CASKRGGATGELFF	TGTGCCAGCAAGCGGGGGGGCGCCACCGGGGAGCTGTTTTTT
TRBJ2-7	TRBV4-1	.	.	CASSPRGISSYEQYF	TGCGCCAGCAGCCCTAGGGGGATAAGCTCCTACGAGCAGTACTTC